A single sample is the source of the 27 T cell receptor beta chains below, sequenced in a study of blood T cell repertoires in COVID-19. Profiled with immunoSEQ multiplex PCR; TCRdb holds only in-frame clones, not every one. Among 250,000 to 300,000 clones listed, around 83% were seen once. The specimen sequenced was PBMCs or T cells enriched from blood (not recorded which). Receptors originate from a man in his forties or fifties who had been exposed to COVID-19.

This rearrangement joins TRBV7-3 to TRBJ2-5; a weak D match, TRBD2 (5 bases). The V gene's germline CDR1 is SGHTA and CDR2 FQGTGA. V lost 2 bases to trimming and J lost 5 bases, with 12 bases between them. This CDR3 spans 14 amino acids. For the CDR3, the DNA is TGTGCCAGCAGCTTAGGAGGACTGGGGGAGACCCAGTACTTC. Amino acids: CASSLGGLGETQYF.

The CDR3 region is CASSERKKLFF. The CDR3 coding sequence is TGTGCCAGCAGTGAGCGGAAGAAACTGTTTTTT. This chain uses TRBV2 with TRBJ1-4, with D hard to call. This CDR3 spans 11 amino acids. Germline V CDR1 and CDR2: SNHLY, FYNNEI. Trimming stripped 3 bases from V and 11 bases from J, with 7 bases between.

CDR3 nucleotides: TGTGCCAGCAGCTTTGACGGGGACAATGAGCAGTTCTTC. Its protein is CASSFDGDNEQFF. The V call is TRBV11-2, the J call TRBJ2-1, with D tentatively TRBD2 (5 bases). Trimming left V 3 bases short and J 5 bases short, with 8 bases between. This CDR3 is built from 13 residues. Germline assignment: CDR1 SGHAT and CDR2 FQNNGV.

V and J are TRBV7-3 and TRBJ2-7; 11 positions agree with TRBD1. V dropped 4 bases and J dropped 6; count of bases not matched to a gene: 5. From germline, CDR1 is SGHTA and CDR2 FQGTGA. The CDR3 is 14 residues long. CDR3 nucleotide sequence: TGTGCCAGCAGCTCCGGGACAGGGGGGTCCGAGCAGTACTTC. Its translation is CASSSGTGGSEQYF.

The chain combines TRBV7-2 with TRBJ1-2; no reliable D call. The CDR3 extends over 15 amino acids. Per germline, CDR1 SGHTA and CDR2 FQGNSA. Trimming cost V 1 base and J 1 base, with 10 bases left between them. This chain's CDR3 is CASSLVSVDNYGYTF. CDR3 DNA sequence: TGTGCCAGCAGCTTAGTTAGCGTTGATAACTATGGCTACACCTTC.

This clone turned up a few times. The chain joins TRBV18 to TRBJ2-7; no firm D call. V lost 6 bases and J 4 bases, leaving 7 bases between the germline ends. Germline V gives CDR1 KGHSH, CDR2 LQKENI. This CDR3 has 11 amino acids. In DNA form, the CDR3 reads TGTGCCAGCTCGTCTAGATACGAGCAGTACTTC. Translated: CASSSRYEQYF.

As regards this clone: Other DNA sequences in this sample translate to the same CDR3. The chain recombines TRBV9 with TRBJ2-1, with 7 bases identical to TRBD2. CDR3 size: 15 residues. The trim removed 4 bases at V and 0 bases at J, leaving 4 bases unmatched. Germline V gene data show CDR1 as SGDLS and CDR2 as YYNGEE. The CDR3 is CASSRGGSSYNEQFF. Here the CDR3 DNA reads TGTGCCAGCAGCAGAGGCGGGAGCTCCTACAATGAGCAGTTCTTC. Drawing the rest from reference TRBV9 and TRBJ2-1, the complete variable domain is DSGVTQTPKHLITATGQRVTLRCSPRSGDLSVYWYQQSLDQGLQFLIQYYNGEERAKGNILERFSAQQFPDLHSELNLSSLELGDSALYFCASSRGGSSYNEQFFGPGTRLTVL.

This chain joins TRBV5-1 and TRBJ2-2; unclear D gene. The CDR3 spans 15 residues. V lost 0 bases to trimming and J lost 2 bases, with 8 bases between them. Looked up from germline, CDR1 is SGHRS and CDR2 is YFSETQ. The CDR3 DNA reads TGCGCCAGCAGCTTGGACGGTCGAAACACCGGGGAGCTGTTTTTT. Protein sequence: CASSLDGRNTGELFF.

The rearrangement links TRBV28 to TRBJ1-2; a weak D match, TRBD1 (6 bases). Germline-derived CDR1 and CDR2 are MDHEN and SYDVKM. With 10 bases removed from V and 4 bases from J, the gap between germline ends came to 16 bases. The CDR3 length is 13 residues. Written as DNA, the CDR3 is TGTGCCACCAAGTTAGGGGGAAGCTATGGCTACACCTTC. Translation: CATKLGGSYGYTF.

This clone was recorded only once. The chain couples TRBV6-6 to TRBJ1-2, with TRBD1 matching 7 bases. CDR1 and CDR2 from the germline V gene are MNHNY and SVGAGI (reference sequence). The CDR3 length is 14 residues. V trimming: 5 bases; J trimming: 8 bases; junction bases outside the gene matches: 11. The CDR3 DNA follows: TGTGCCAGCAGTAGACTTGACAGGGAGAAAGGCTACACCTTC. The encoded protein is CASSRLDREKGYTF.

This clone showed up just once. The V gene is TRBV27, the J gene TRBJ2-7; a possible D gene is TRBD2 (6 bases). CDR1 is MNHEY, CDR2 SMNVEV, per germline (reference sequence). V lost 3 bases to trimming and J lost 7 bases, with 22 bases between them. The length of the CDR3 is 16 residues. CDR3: CASSFWRANSPSEQYF. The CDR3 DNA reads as TGTGCCAGCAGTTTCTGGAGGGCCAATTCTCCTAGTGAGCAGTACTTC.

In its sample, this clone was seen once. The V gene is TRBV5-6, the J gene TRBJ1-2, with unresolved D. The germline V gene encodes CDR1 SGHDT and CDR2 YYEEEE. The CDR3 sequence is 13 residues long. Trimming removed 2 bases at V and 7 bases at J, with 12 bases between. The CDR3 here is CASSFRVTGGYTF. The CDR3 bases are TGTGCCAGCAGCTTCCGGGTGACGGGTGGCTACACCTTC.

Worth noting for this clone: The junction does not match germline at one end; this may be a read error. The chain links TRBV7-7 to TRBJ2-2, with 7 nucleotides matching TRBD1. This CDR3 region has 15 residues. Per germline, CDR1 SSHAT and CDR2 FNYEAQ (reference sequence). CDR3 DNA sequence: TGTGCTAGCAGCCGTGACAGGGCTCCCACCGGGGAGCTGTTTTTT. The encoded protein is CASSRDRAPTGELFF.

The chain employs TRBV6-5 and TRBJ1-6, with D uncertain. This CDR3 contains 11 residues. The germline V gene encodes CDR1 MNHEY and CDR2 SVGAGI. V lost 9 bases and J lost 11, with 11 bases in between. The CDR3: CASDEVPPLHF. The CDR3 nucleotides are TGTGCCAGTGACGAGGTTCCACCCCTCCACTTT.

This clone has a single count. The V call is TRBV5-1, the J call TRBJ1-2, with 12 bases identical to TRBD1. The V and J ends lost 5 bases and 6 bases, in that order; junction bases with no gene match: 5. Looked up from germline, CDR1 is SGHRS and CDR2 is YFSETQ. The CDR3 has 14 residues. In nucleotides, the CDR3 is TGCGCCAGCAGTCGGGGACAGGGGGCAGATGGCTACACCTTC. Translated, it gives CASSRGQGADGYTF.

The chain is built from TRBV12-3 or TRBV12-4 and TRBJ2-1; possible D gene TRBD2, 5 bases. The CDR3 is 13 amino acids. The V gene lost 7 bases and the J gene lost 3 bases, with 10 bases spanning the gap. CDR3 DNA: TGTGCCAGCAAAATGAGGGACTACAATGAGCAGTTCTTC. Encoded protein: CASKMRDYNEQFF.

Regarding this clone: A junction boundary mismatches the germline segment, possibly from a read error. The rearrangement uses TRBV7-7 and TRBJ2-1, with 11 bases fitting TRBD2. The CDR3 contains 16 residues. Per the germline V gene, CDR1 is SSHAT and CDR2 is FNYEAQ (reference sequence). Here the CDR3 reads CASSPGTSGTYNEQFF. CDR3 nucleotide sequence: TGTGCTAGCAGCCCCGGGACTAGCGGAACCTACAATGAGCAGTTCTTC.

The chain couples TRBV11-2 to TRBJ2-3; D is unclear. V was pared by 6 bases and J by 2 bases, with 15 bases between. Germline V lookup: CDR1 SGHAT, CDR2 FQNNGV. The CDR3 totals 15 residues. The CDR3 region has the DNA TGTGCCAGCAGACCCATGGGCGTTTTCACAGATACGCAGTATTTT. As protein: CASRPMGVFTDTQYF.

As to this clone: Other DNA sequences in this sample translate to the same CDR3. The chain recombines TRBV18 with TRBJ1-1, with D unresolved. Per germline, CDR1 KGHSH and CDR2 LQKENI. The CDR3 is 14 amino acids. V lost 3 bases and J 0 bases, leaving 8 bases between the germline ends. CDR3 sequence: CASSPGQMNTEAFF. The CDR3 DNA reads TGTGCCAGCTCACCTGGGCAGATGAACACTGAAGCTTTCTTT.

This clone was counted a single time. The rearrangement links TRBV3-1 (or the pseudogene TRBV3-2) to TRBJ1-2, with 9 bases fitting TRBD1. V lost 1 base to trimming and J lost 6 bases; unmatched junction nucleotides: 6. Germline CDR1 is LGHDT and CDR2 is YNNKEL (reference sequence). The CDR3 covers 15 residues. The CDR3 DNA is TGTGCCAGCAGCCAAGCACAGGGGGCCCCACATGGCTACACCTTC. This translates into CASSQAQGAPHGYTF.

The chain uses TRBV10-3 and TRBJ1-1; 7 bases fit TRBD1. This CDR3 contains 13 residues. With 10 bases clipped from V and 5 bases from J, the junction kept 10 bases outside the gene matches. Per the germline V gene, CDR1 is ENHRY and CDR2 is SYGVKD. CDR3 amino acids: CATEQGKSTEAFF. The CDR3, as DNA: TGTGCCACCGAACAGGGGAAATCGACTGAAGCTTTCTTT.

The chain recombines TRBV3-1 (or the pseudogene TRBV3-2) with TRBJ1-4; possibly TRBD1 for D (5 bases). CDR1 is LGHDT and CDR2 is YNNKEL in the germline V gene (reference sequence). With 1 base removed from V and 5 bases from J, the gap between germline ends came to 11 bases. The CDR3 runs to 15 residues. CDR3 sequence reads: CASSQVAGGNEKLFF. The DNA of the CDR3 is TGTGCCAGCAGCCAAGTGGCTGGGGGGAATGAAAAACTGTTTTTT.

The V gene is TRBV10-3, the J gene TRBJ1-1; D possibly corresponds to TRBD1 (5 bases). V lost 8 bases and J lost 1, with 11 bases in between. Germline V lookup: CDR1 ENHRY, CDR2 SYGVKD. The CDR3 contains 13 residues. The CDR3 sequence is CAISAQGNTEAFF. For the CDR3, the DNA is TGTGCCATCTCAGCGCAGGGGAACACTGAAGCTTTCTTT.

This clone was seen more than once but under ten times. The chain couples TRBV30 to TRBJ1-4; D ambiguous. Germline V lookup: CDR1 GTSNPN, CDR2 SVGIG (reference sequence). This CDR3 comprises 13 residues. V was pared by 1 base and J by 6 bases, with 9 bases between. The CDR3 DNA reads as TGTGCCTGGAGTGAACAATTGGATGAAAAACTGTTTTTT. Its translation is CAWSEQLDEKLFF. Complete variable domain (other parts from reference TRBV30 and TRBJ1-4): SQTIHQWPATLVQPVGSPLSLECTVEGTSNPNLYWYRQAAGRGLQLLFYSVGIGQISSEVPQNLSASRPQDRQFILSSKKLLLSDSGFYLCAWSEQLDEKLFFGSGTQLSVL.

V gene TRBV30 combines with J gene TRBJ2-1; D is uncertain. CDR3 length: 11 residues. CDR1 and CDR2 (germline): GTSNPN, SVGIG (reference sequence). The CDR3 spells CGCAVMNEQFF. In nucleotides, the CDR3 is TGTGGTTGCGCGGTCATGAATGAGCAGTTCTTC. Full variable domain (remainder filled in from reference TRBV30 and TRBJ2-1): SQTIHQWPATLVQPVGSPLSLECTVEGTSNPNLYWYRQAAGRGLQLLFYSVGIGQISSEVPQNLSASRPQDRQFILSSKKLLLSDSGFYLCGCAVMNEQFFGPGTRLTVL.

CDR3 sequence reads: CASSLAALSAGTF. The CDR3 DNA reads as TGTGCCAGTAGTTTGGCGGCACTCTCGGCGGGTACCTTC. The J gene is TRBJ1-2, the V gene TRBV19; D gene ambiguous. The ends were cut back, 5 bases at V and 14 bases at J, with 21 bases in the middle. CDR1 is LNHDA and CDR2 is SQIVND in the germline V gene (reference sequence). This CDR3 comprises 13 residues. The entire variable domain, with the rest obtained from reference TRBV19 and TRBJ1-2, is as follows: DGGITQSPKYLFRKEGQNVTLSCEQNLNHDAMYWYRQDPGQGLRLIYYSQIVNDFQKGDIAEGYSVSREKKESFPLTVTSAQKNPTAFYLCASSLAALSAGTFGSGTRLTVV.

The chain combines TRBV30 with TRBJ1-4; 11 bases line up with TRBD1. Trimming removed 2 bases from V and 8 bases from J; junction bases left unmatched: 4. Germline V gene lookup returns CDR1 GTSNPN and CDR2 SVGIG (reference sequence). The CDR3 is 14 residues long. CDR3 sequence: CAWSRGQGGEKLFF. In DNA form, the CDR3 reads TGTGCCTGGAGTAGGGGACAGGGGGGGGAAAAACTGTTTTTT.